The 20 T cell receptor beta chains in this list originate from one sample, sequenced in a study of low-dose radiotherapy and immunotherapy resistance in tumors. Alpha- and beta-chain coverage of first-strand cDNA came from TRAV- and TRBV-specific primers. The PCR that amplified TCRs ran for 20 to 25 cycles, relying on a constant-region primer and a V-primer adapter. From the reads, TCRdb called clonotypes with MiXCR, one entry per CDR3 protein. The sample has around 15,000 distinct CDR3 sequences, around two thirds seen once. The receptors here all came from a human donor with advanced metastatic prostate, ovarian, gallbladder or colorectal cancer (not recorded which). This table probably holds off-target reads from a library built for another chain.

CDR3 nucleotide sequence: TGTGCCAGCATTTGGGCGGGAGCCGGAGATACGCAGTATTTT. Amino acid sequence: CASIWAGAGDTQYF. The chain employs TRBV6-1 and TRBJ2-3, with 7 nucleotides matching TRBD2. The CDR3 length is 14 residues. Germline V lookup: CDR1 MNHNS, CDR2 SASEGT. V lost 7 bases to trimming and J lost 5 bases; unmatched junction nucleotides: 9.

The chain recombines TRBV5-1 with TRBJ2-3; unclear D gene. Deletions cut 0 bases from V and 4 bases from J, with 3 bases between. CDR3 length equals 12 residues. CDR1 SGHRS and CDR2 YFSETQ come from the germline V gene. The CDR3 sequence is CASSLASDTQYF. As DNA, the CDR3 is TGCGCCAGCAGCTTGGCTTCAGATACGCAGTATTTT.

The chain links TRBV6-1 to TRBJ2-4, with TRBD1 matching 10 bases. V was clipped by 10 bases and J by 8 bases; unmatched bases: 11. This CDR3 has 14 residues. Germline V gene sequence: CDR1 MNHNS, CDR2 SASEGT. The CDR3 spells CAITPDRGGDIQYF. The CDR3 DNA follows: TGTGCCATCACCCCGGACAGGGGGGGAGACATTCAGTACTTC.

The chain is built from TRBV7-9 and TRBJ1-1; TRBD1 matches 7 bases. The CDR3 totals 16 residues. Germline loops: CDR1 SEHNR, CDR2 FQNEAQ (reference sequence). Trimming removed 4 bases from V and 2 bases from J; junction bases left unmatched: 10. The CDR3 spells CASSSRQGYGNTEAFF. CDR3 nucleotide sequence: TGTGCCAGCAGCTCGCGACAGGGATACGGAAACACTGAAGCTTTCTTT.

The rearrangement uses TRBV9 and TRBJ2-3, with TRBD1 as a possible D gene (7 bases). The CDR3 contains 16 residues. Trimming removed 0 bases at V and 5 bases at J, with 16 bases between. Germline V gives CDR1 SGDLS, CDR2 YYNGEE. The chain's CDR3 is CASSVDGQAGRDTQYF. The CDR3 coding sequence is TGTGCCAGCAGCGTAGATGGACAGGCGGGGCGAGATACGCAGTATTTT.

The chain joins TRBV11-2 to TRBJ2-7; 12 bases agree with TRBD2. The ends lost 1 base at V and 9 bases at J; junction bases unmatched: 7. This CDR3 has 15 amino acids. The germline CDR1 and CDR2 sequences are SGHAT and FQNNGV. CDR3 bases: TGTGCCAGCAGCTTAGCCCCTAGCGGGAGGGCCGCGCAGTACTTC. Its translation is CASSLAPSGRAAQYF.

The CDR3 DNA is TGCAGCGTCGGACTAGCGGGATTCTACGAGCAGTACTTC. Its translation: CSVGLAGFYEQYF. The chain combines TRBV29-1 with TRBJ2-7, with 12 bases matching TRBD2. From germline, CDR1 is SQVTM and CDR2 ANQGSEA. V lost 6 bases to trimming and J lost 3 bases; unmatched junction nucleotides: 3. The CDR3 has 13 residues.

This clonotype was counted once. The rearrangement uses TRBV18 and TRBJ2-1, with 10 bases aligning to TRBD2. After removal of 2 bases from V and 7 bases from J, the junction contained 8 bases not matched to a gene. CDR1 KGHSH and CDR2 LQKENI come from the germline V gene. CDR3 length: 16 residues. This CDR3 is CASSPSPGLATNEQFF. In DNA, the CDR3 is TGTGCCAGCTCACCATCGCCGGGACTAGCGACGAATGAGCAGTTCTTC.

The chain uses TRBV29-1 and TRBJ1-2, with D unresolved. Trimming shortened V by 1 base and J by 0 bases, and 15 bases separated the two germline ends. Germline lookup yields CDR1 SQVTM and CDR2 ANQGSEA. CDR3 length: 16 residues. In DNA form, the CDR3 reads TGCAGCGTTGAAGGAGGTCCCAGAGCCCCTAACTATGGCTACACCTTC. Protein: CSVEGGPRAPNYGYTF.

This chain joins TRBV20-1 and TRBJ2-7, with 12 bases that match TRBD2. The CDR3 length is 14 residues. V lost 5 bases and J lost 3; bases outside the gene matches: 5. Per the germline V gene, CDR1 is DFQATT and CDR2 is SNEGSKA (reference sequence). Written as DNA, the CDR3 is TGCAGTGCTCTCGGGACTAGCGGGCTCTACGAGCAGTACTTC. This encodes CSALGTSGLYEQYF.

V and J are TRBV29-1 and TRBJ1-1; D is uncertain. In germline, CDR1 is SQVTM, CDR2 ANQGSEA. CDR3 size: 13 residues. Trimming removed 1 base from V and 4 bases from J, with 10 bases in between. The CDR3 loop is CSVEGVGVTEAFF. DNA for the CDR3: TGCAGCGTTGAAGGGGTGGGCGTCACTGAAGCTTTCTTT. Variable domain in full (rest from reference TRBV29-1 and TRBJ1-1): SAVISQKPSRDICQRGTSLTIQCQVDSQVTMMFWYRQQPGQSLTLIATANQGSEATYESGFVIDKFPISRPNLTFSTLTVSNMSPEDSSIYLCSVEGVGVTEAFFGQGTRLTVV.

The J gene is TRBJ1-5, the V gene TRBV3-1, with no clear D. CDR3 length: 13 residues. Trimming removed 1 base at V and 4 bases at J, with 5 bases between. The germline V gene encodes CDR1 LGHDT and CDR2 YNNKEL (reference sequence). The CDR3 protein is CASSQGLNQPQHF. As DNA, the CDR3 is TGTGCCAGCAGCCAAGGATTAAATCAGCCCCAGCATTTT. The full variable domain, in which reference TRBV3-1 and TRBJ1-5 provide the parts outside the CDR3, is DTAVSQTPKYLVTQMGNDKSIKCEQNLGHDTMYWYKQDSKKFLKIMFSYNNKELIINETVPNRFSPKSPDKAHLNLHINSLELGDSAVYFCASSQGLNQPQHFGDGTRLSIL.

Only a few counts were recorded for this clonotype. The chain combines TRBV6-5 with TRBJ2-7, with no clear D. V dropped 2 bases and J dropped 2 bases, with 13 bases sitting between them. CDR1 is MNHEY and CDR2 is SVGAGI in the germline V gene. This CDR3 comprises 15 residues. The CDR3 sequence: CASSYAAGRTYEQYF. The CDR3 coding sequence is TGTGCCAGCAGTTACGCGGCAGGCCGAACCTACGAGCAGTACTTC.

The CDR3 loop reads CASSQDSGEQFF. The CDR3 nucleotides are TGTGCCAGCAGCCAAGATTCGGGAGAGCAGTTCTTC. The V gene is TRBV3-1, the J gene TRBJ2-1; D possibly corresponds to TRBD2 (5 bases). Germline lookup yields CDR1 LGHDT and CDR2 YNNKEL (reference sequence). The CDR3 is 12 amino acids. V gave up 0 bases and J gave up 10 bases, with 7 bases separating them.

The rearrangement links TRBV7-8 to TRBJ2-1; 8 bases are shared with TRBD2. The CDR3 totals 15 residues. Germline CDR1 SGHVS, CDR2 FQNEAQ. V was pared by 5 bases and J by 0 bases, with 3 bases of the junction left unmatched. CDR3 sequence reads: CASSPLAVSYNEQFF. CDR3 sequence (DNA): TGTGCCAGCAGCCCACTAGCGGTCTCCTACAATGAGCAGTTCTTC.

The CDR3 is CASSPNRERGYTF. CDR3 sequence (DNA): TGCGCCAGCAGCCCGAACAGGGAGCGTGGCTACACCTTC. This chain links TRBV5-1 with TRBJ1-2; D possibly corresponds to TRBD1 (6 bases). The germline V and J ends were trimmed by 4 bases and 7 bases, with 14 bases remaining between them. The germline V gene encodes CDR1 SGHRS and CDR2 YFSETQ. The CDR3 length is 13 residues.

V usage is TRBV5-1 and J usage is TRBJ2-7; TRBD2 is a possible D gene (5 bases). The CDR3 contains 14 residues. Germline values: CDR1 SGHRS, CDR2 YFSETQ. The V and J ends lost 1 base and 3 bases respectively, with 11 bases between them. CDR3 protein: CASSLFGELYEQYF. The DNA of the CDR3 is TGCGCCAGCAGCTTGTTCGGGGAACTCTACGAGCAGTACTTC.

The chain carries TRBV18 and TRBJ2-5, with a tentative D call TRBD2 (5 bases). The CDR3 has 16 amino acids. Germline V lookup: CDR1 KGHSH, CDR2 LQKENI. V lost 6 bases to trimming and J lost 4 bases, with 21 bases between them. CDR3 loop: CASSAGRGPMAETQYF. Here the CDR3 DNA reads TGTGCCAGCTCTGCCGGGCGAGGGCCGATGGCAGAGACCCAGTACTTC.

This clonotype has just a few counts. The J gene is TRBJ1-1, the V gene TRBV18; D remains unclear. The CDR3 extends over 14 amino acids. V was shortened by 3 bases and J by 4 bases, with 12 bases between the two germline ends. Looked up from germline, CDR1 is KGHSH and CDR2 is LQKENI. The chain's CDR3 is CASSPNGAGTEAFF. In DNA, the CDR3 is TGTGCCAGCTCACCCAACGGTGCGGGCACTGAAGCTTTCTTT. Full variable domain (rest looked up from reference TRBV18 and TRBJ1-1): NAGVMQNPRHLVRRRGQEARLRCSPMKGHSHVYWYRQLPEEGLKFMVYLQKENIIDESGMPKERFSAEFPKEGPSILRIQQVVRGDSAAYFCASSPNGAGTEAFFGQGTRLTVV.

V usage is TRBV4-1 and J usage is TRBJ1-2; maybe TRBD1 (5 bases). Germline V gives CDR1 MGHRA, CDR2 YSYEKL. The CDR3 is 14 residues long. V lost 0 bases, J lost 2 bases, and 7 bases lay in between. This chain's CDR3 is CASSQDRANYGYTF. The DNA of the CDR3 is TGCGCCAGCAGCCAAGACAGGGCCAACTATGGCTACACCTTC.